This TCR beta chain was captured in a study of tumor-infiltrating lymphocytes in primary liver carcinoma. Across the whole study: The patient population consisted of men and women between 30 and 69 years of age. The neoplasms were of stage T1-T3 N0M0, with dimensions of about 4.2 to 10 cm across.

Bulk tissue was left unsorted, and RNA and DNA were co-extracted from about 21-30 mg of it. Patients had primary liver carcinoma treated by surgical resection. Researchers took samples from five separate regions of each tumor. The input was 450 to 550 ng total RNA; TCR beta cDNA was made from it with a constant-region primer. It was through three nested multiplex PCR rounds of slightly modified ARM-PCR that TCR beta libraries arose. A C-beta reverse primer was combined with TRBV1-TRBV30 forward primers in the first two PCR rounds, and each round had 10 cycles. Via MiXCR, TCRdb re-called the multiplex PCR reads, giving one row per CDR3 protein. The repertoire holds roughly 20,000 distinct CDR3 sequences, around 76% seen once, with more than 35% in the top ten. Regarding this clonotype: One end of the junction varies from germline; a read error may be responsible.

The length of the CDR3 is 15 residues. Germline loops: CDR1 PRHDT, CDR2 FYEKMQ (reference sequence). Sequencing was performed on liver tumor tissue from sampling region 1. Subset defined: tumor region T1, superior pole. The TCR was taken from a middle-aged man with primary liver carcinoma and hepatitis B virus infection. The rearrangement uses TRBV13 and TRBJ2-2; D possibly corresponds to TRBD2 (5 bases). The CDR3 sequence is CASSITRINAGELLF. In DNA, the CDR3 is TGTGCCAGCAGCATCACTAGGATCAACGCCGGGGAGCTGCTTTTT.